The 8 T cell receptor beta chains given below trace back to one sample, sequenced in a study of blood T cell repertoires in COVID-19. Sequencing used immunoSEQ multiplex PCR; TCRdb keeps in-frame clones, though not all of them. The sample shows about 190,000 clones, around nine tenths of them seen only once. The sample taken for sequencing was peripheral blood. The source is a woman aged 40-49 years who had recovered from COVID-19.

The J gene is TRBJ2-1, the V gene TRBV7-9; maybe TRBD2 (5 bases). The V end lost 1 base, the J end lost 7 bases, and 17 bases lay between the germline ends. This CDR3 region has 16 residues. Germline-derived CDR1 and CDR2 are SEHNR and FQNEAQ (reference sequence). The CDR3 here is CASSLDGLLVGNEQFF. CDR3 bases: TGTGCCAGCAGCTTAGACGGACTCCTCGTCGGGAATGAGCAGTTCTTC.

The rearrangement joins TRBV29-1 to TRBJ2-2; TRBD1 matches at 7 bases. CDR3 length: 13 residues. CDR1 and CDR2 (germline): SQVTM, ANQGSEA. After removal of 2 bases from V and 6 bases from J, the junction contained 3 bases not matched to a gene. The CDR3 loop is CSVENRGSGELFF. The CDR3 DNA sequence: TGCAGCGTTGAAAACAGGGGTTCCGGGGAGCTGTTTTTT.

The V gene is TRBV30, the J gene TRBJ2-1; TRBD1 matches 7 bases. The CDR3 extends over 13 amino acids. Germline loops: CDR1 GTSNPN, CDR2 SVGIG (reference sequence). V lost 3 bases, J lost 7 bases, and 6 bases stayed unmatched. The CDR3 sequence is CAWRSGGGNEQFF. CDR3 nucleotides: TGTGCCTGGAGGTCAGGGGGTGGGAATGAGCAGTTCTTC.

The chain carries TRBV7-8 and TRBJ2-7; tentatively, D is TRBD1 (5 bases). This CDR3 is built from 14 residues. V was trimmed by 0 bases and J by 6 bases, leaving 12 bases between them. Germline values: CDR1 SGHVS, CDR2 FQNEAQ. The CDR3 protein is CASSLAGPGVEQYF. The CDR3 DNA follows: TGTGCCAGCAGCTTAGCGGGGCCAGGCGTCGAGCAGTACTTC.

The chain couples TRBV28 to TRBJ1-2; 8 bases align to TRBD1. This CDR3 contains 16 residues. Germline V lookup: CDR1 MDHEN, CDR2 SYDVKM. V lost 3 bases and J lost 2; bases outside the gene matches: 8. In DNA, the CDR3 is TGTGCCAGCAGTTTTCAGGGGACAGGTTTCAACTATGGCTACACCTTC. Protein sequence: CASSFQGTGFNYGYTF.

The V call is TRBV19, the J call TRBJ2-1, with 7 bases identical to TRBD1. V shed 5 bases and J 6 bases; nucleotides not matched to a gene: 4. Per the germline V gene, CDR1 is LNHDA and CDR2 is SQIVND (reference sequence). This CDR3 comprises 13 residues. CDR3 in DNA: TGTGCCAGTAGTTCAACAGGGGCCAATGAGCAGTTCTTC. As protein: CASSSTGANEQFF.

This rearrangement joins TRBV15 to TRBJ1-1; D gene unclear. This CDR3 spans 13 amino acids. The V end was cut by 0 bases, the J end by 1 base, with 3 bases between. CDR1 and CDR2 (germline): LNHNV, YYDKDF (reference sequence). The CDR3 nucleotides are TGTGCCACCAGCAGAGATCGGAACACTGAAGCTTTCTTT. Translated: CATSRDRNTEAFF.

J is TRBJ2-5 and V is TRBV7-6; no reliable D call. V lost 5 bases, J lost 1 base, and 8 bases lay in between. Per the germline V gene, CDR1 is SGHVS and CDR2 is FNYEAQ. This CDR3 contains 13 residues. The CDR3 DNA reads as TGTGCCAGCAGCCGAGGCCCCCAAGAGACCCAGTACTTC. It is translated as CASSRGPQETQYF.